These 25 T cell receptor beta chains share one sample of origin, sequenced in a study of cytotoxic CD8 clonotypes in ibrutinib-treated CLL. Some clones are missing from TCRdb's copy, which holds only in-frame ones; the method was immunoSEQ multiplex PCR. Of about 270,000 clones listed, roughly three quarters were seen once; the top ten hold about 5.3%. The sample here was PBMCs, taken at disease progression, from a patient treated with ibrutinib. These receptors were collected from a human donor with chronic lymphocytic leukemia.

This clone appeared a few times. The CDR3 nucleotides are TGCAGCGTCATTCCGAGGTGGACGGATCGATACACAGATACGCAGTATTTT. Translated, it gives CSVIPRWTDRYTDTQYF. The chain links TRBV29-1 to TRBJ2-3; the D is unclear. Trimming stripped 6 bases from V and 2 bases from J, with 24 bases between. Looked up from germline, CDR1 is SQVTM and CDR2 is ANQGSEA. The CDR3 is made up of 17 amino acids.

The V and J genes are TRBV6-5 and TRBJ2-1; 9 bases match TRBD2. CDR1 and CDR2 (germline): MNHEY, SVGAGI. CDR3 length equals 15 residues. The ends lost 8 bases at V and 5 bases at J; junction bases unmatched: 10. CDR3 protein: CASRGSGRSHNEQFF. The CDR3 nucleotides are TGTGCCAGCCGAGGCAGCGGGAGGTCCCACAATGAGCAGTTCTTC.

This chain uses TRBV6-1 with TRBJ1-2, with D possibly TRBD1 on 6 matching bases. The CDR3 loop spans 17 amino acids. Trimming removed 0 bases at V and 5 bases at J, with 19 bases between. Germline V gene sequence: CDR1 MNHNS, CDR2 SASEGT. The CDR3 nucleotides read TGTGCCAGCAGTGAAGCCTCATATCGCGGCCAGGGGTATGGCTACACCTTC. As protein: CASSEASYRGQGYGYTF.

The chain links TRBV28 to TRBJ2-7; 7 bases map to TRBD1. The CDR3 loop spans 12 amino acids. Germline-derived CDR1 and CDR2 are MDHEN and SYDVKM. J gave up 7 bases and V 2 bases, and 2 bases lay outside the gene matches. Here the CDR3 DNA reads TGTGCCAGCAGTTTAGAGGACAGGGAGCAGTACTTC. This codes for CASSLEDREQYF. The full variable domain, its missing parts supplied by reference TRBV28 and TRBJ2-7, is DVKVTQSSRYLVKRTGEKVFLECVQDMDHENMFWYRQDPGLGLRLIYFSYDVKMKEKGDIPEGYSVSREKKERFSLILESASTNQTSMYLCASSLEDREQYFGPGTRLTVT.

This chain uses TRBV14 with TRBJ2-5; D may correspond to TRBD1 or TRBD2 (5 bases each). The CDR3 runs 14 residues. In germline, CDR1 is SGHDN, CDR2 FVKESK. With 0 bases removed from V and 6 bases from J, the gap between germline ends came to 11 bases. The DNA of the CDR3 is TGTGCCAGCAGCCAAGAGTCGGGGACGAAGACCCAGTACTTC. Its translation is CASSQESGTKTQYF.

This clone was counted a few times. This rearrangement joins TRBV5-1 to TRBJ1-3; TRBD1 is a possible D gene (5 bases). This CDR3 has 14 residues. V was clipped by 5 bases and J by 5 bases, with 14 bases between them. CDR1 and CDR2 (germline): SGHRS, YFSETQ. CDR3 region: CASSSGTTRNTIYF. The CDR3, as DNA: TGCGCCAGCAGTTCCGGGACCACACGAAACACCATATATTTT.

The chain links TRBV6-6 to TRBJ2-3; D gene ambiguous. V was trimmed by 2 bases and J by 0 bases, leaving 12 bases between them. CDR1 is MNHNY and CDR2 is SVGAGI in the germline V gene (reference sequence). This CDR3 has 16 amino acids. Here the CDR3 reads CASSYALATSTDTQYF. In nucleotides, the CDR3 is TGTGCCAGCAGTTACGCACTCGCAACTAGCACAGATACGCAGTATTTT.

This chain uses TRBV6-6 with TRBJ2-7; D is undetermined. Trimming removed 2 bases from V and 4 bases from J, with 12 bases in between. The length of the CDR3 is 14 residues. In germline, CDR1 is MNHNY, CDR2 SVGAGI (reference sequence). CDR3 region: CASSYGQFGYEQYF. DNA for the CDR3: TGTGCCAGCAGTTACGGGCAGTTTGGGTACGAGCAGTACTTC.

This chain connects TRBV6-4 to TRBJ2-1; 8 nucleotides match TRBD1. Germline lookup yields CDR1 MRHNA and CDR2 SNTAGT. The CDR3 extends over 16 amino acids. After removal of 6 bases from V and 8 bases from J, the junction contained 15 bases not matched to a gene. The CDR3 DNA is TGTGCCAGCAGCCCAGGGGGCGCCCCTAGGGTGGATGAGCAGTTCTTC. Amino acids: CASSPGGAPRVDEQFF.

This chain uses TRBV19 with TRBJ1-2; D perhaps matches TRBD1 (6 bases). The CDR3 totals 16 residues. Germline assignment: CDR1 LNHDA and CDR2 SQIVND (reference sequence). The V and J ends lost 4 bases and 1 base respectively, with 16 bases between them. The CDR3 nucleotides are TGTGCCAGTAGTACCGGACAGTCCCGAAATAACTATGGCTACACCTTC. This codes for CASSTGQSRNNYGYTF.

The V gene is TRBV21-1, the J gene TRBJ1-1; the table's TRBD1 call for D was not verified on the DNA. TRBV21-1 is labeled a pseudogene. The CDR3 extends over 14 amino acids. CDR3 amino acids: CASSKFGQNTEAFF. CDR3 in DNA: TGTGCCAGCAGCAAGTTTGGGCAGAACACTGAAGCTTTCTTT.

V usage is TRBV5-1 and J usage is TRBJ2-2, with unresolved D. Germline CDR1 SGHRS, CDR2 YFSETQ. The CDR3 sequence is 13 residues long. Trimming removed 1 base from V and 7 bases from J, with 8 bases in between. CDR3 bases: TGCGCCAGCAGCTTGTTTGGGTTCGGGGAGCTGTTTTTT. This translates into CASSLFGFGELFF.

The chain joins TRBV9 to TRBJ2-5; 14 nucleotides align to TRBD2. This CDR3 spans 16 amino acids. CDR1 and CDR2 (germline): SGDLS, YYNGEE. V was pared by 4 bases and J by 5 bases, with 7 bases of the junction left unmatched. The DNA for the CDR3 is TGTGCCAGCAGCCCTGGACTAGCGGGAGGTTTGGAGACCCAGTACTTC. It translates to CASSPGLAGGLETQYF.

This sequence joins TRBV5-6 and TRBJ2-1; a weak D match, TRBD2 (6 bases). This CDR3 region has 12 residues. CDR1 is SGHDT and CDR2 is YYEEEE in the germline V gene. The V end was cut by 3 bases, the J end by 9 bases, with 10 bases between. CDR3 DNA sequence: TGTGCCAGCAGCTGGATGGGGGGTGAGCAGTTCTTC. This sequence encodes CASSWMGGEQFF.

This clone was detected a few times. The chain combines TRBV19 with TRBJ1-5, with D unclear. V was shortened by 3 bases and J by 0 bases, with 9 bases between the two germline ends. From germline, CDR1 is LNHDA and CDR2 SQIVND (reference sequence). The CDR3 covers 15 residues. DNA for the CDR3: TGTGCCAGTAGTATTGTGACCTATAGCAATCAGCCCCAGCATTTT. It codes for CASSIVTYSNQPQHF.

This clone was picked up a small number of times. This chain uses TRBV18 with TRBJ2-2; TRBD1 agrees at 7 bases. Germline V gene data show CDR1 as KGHSH and CDR2 as LQKENI. The CDR3 runs 15 residues. V gave up 3 bases and J gave up 0 bases; unmatched junction bases: 1. CDR3 protein: CASSPQGANTGELFF. CDR3 sequence (DNA): TGTGCCAGCTCACCCCAGGGGGCGAACACCGGGGAGCTGTTTTTT.

V gene TRBV12-5 combines with J gene TRBJ1-6; the D is unclear. CDR1 is LGHNT and CDR2 is FRNRAP in the germline V gene. The CDR3 is 12 amino acids. Trimming stripped 0 bases from V and 7 bases from J, with 1 base between. The CDR3 is CASGLVNSPLHF. CDR3 nucleotide sequence: TGTGCTAGTGGTTTGGTCAATTCACCCCTCCACTTT.

As regards this clone: Other nucleotide sequences from this sample produce the same CDR3. This chain joins TRBV7-2 and TRBJ2-7; D may be TRBD1 (6 bases). This CDR3 comprises 15 residues. With 1 base removed from V and 1 base from J, the gap between germline ends came to 11 bases. CDR1 is SGHTA, CDR2 FQGNSA, per germline. The DNA for the CDR3 is TGTGCCAGCAGCTTAGTAGGGGGAAGTTCCTACGAGCAGTACTTC. This sequence encodes CASSLVGGSSYEQYF.

The V gene is TRBV7-9, the J gene TRBJ2-7; 10 positions agree with TRBD1. With 4 bases clipped from V and 7 bases from J, the junction kept 7 bases outside the gene matches. This CDR3 has 14 residues. Germline CDR1 SEHNR, CDR2 FQNEAQ (reference sequence). The CDR3 here is CASSSGQGRDEQYF. The CDR3, as DNA: TGTGCCAGCAGCTCGGGACAGGGGCGGGATGAGCAGTACTTC.

This clone has more than one count but fewer than ten. This rearrangement joins TRBV11-2 to TRBJ2-2; D not resolved. Germline assignment: CDR1 SGHAT and CDR2 FQNNGV. The CDR3 is 16 residues long. V shed 5 bases and J shed 6 bases, with 19 bases lying between them. The CDR3 nucleotides are TGTGCCAGCAGCAAGCCAGCATACTCAAGTCCCGGGGAGCTGTTTTTT. Encoded protein: CASSKPAYSSPGELFF.

The V and J genes are TRBV27 and TRBJ2-7, with 7 nucleotides matching TRBD1. Germline lookup yields CDR1 MNHEY and CDR2 SMNVEV (reference sequence). CDR3 length: 15 residues. V trimming: 6 bases; J trimming: 0 bases; junction bases outside the gene matches: 8. CDR3 nucleotides: TGTGCCAGCAGGTCCCCGGGACAGAGCTCCTACGAGCAGTACTTC. This codes for CASRSPGQSSYEQYF.

The rearrangement uses TRBV9 and TRBJ2-7; no clear D. The CDR3 contains 10 residues. From germline, CDR1 is SGDLS and CDR2 YYNGEE. Trimming removed 6 bases at V and 2 bases at J, with 3 bases between. CDR3 sequence (DNA): TGTGCCAGCACACCCTACGAGCAGTACTTC. It yields the protein CASTPYEQYF.

The sample holds a few counts of this clone. The chain employs TRBV29-1 and TRBJ2-7, with D perhaps matching TRBD2 (7 bases). Germline V gives CDR1 SQVTM, CDR2 ANQGSEA. This CDR3 is 12 amino acids long. V was clipped by 4 bases and J by 2 bases, with 9 bases between them. This CDR3 is CSVVGGPYEQYF. DNA for the CDR3: TGCAGCGTTGTGGGGGGGCCCTACGAGCAGTACTTC.

Only a few counts were recorded for this clone. This chain uses TRBV5-6 with TRBJ1-1; the D is unclear. CDR1 is SGHDT, CDR2 YYEEEE, per germline. Trimming shortened V by 0 bases and J by 1 base, and 4 bases separated the two germline ends. This CDR3 region has 13 residues. CDR3 residues: CASSLEANTEAFF. The CDR3 nucleotides read TGTGCCAGCAGCTTGGAGGCGAACACTGAAGCTTTCTTT.

The rearrangement joins TRBV10-1 to TRBJ1-1; D uncertain. This CDR3 is 13 amino acids long. With 11 bases removed from V and 2 bases from J, the gap between germline ends came to 15 bases. Germline CDR1 and CDR2: WNHNN and SYGVQD (reference sequence). CDR3 sequence reads: CASRAGENTEAFF. CDR3 nucleotides: TGCGCCTCACGGGCCGGTGAAAACACTGAAGCTTTCTTT.